This T cell receptor (beta chain) was retrieved from a study of read filtering for tumor transcriptome and immune sequencing. For the study at large: Revised staging placed roughly 8 patients in R-ISS I, around 15 in II, more than five in III.

Trimming removed 6 bases at V and 0 bases at J, with 20 bases between. This CDR3 is 18 amino acids long. Germline V gene data show CDR1 as MRHNA and CDR2 as SNTAGT. This clonotype was picked up many times. Molecular barcoded adaptors covering alpha/delta and beta/gamma chains were used on approximately 400 ng RNA. MiXCR, run by TCRdb on the reads, gives a single entry per CDR3 protein. The data show fewer than 30,000 distinct CDR3 sequences, with approximately 15% seen just once and about two fifths held by the top ten. Material: a population of CD138-negative cells sorted from bone marrow. This TCR came from a donor older than 35 with multiple myeloma. The rearrangement links TRBV6-4 to TRBJ2-2, with D perhaps TRBD1 (6 bases). This chain's CDR3 is CASRELGQITTNTGELFF. CDR3 sequence (DNA): TGTGCCAGCAGGGAACTTGGACAGATAACGACGAACACCGGGGAGCTGTTTTTT.